The TCR beta chain described here comes from a study of blood T cell repertoires in COVID-19. Recruitment covered about 25 US areas and drew participants whose ages spanned roughly 18 to 90 years. Either two negative PCRs, clearance, or symptom resolution qualified Cohort 3 donors as recovered. Trimming took 9 bases from V and 6 from J, leaving 14 bases between them. Germline CDR1 is KGHDR and CDR2 is SFDVKD. The CDR3 loop spans 14 amino acids. Only in-frame clones appear in the TCRdb table, and some are missing; sequencing was by immunoSEQ multiplex PCR. The data show about 330,000 clones, roughly 90% seen once.

Source material: PBMCs or T cells enriched from blood (not recorded which). The chain employs TRBV24-1 and TRBJ1-6, with D possibly TRBD1 on 6 matching bases. The clonotype comes from a woman aged 30 to 39 who had recovered from COVID-19. CDR3 residues: CATASGTPNSPLHF. For the CDR3, the DNA is TGTGCCACCGCGTCGGGGACACCTAATTCACCCCTCCACTTT.